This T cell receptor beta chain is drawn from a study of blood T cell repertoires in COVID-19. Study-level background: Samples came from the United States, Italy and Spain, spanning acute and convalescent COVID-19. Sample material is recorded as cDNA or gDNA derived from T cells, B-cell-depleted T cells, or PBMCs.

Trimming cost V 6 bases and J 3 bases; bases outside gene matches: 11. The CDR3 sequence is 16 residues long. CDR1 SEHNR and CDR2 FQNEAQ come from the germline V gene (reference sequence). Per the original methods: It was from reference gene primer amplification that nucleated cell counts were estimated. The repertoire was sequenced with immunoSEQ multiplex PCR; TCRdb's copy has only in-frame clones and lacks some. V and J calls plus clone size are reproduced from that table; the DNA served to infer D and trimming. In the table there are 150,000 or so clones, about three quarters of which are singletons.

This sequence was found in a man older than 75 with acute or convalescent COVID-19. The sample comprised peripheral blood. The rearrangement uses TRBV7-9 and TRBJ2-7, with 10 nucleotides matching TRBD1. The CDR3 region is CASSPAGTGVDYEQYV. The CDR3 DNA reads TGTGCCAGCAGTCCAGCGGGGACAGGGGTTGACTACGAGCAGTACGTC.